Sequencing of this TCR beta chain was carried out in a study of regulatory and conventional T cells in RAG deficiency. The study, taken as a whole, reports: Treg unique TCR beta sequences were about 91-fold fewer in Omenn syndrome and CID/AS patients than controls. These Omenn syndrome Treg sorts may hold peripherally activated cells instead.

Profiled with immunoSEQ multiplex PCR; TCRdb holds only in-frame clones, not every one. The table shows roughly 11,000 clones, with around 94% occurring only once. Trimming pared 6 bases from V and 6 bases from J, leaving 11 bases between. Germline V gives CDR1 KGHSH, CDR2 LQKENI. This CDR3 is built from 13 residues. Comments on this clone: Antigen: not known.

Regulatory T cells were sorted from blood as CD4+ CD25-high CD127-low cells. These sequences were also reported in another study, on regulatory T cells. That work states: Amplification used 52 TRBV primers and 13 TRBJ primers. In patients, unique TRB V-J pairs were restricted and V/J usage skewed, especially in Tregs.

This clonotype was sampled from a human donor in good health. Sequencing was done on a sample of CD127- CD25+ CD4+ Tregs sorted from blood. This chain links TRBV18 with TRBJ2-2, with unresolved D. This chain's CDR3 is CASSLQAPGELFF. CDR3 in DNA: TGTGCCAGCTCGCTCCAGGCTCCCGGGGAGCTGTTTTTT. The entire variable domain, with the rest obtained from reference TRBV18 and TRBJ2-2, is as follows: NAGVMQNPRHLVRRRGQEARLRCSPMKGHSHVYWYRQLPEEGLKFMVYLQKENIIDESGMPKERFSAEFPKEGPSILRIQQVVRGDSAAYFCASSLQAPGELFFGEGSRLTVL.